The present T cell receptor beta chain was sequenced within a study of metastatic and nonmetastatic thyroid tumors. Study-wide context: Blood and tumor or nodule tissue repertoires from malignant and benign thyroid patients were compared.

Germline values: CDR1 GTSNPN, CDR2 SVGIG (reference sequence). The V end was cut by 5 bases, the J end by 0 bases, with 22 bases between. CDR3 length: 17 amino acids. Authors' methods: Building a distant-metastasis classifier for papillary thyroid cancer drew on CDR3 differences across clinicopathological groups. With MiXCR, TCRdb called clones anew from the PCR reads. TCRdb assigned the V and J calls; the authors' analysis was not used. The top ten hold about 13% of the sample, which has 60,000 to 85,000 clones, roughly 18% seen once. Findings and caveats of the study: Significantly greater TCR beta diversity was reportedly found in malignant thyroid tumors than in benign nodules (in blood and tumor).

The entire patient cohort was treatment-naive prior to thyroid surgery. This clone was seen a few times. Its cognate antigen is unknown. This TCR came from a female donor with papillary thyroid cancer or a benign thyroid nodule (not recorded which). Some clones in this sample may be carry-over from other donors' samples. This chain connects TRBV30 to TRBJ1-2; D is unresolved. The material sequenced was blood. CDR3 bases: TGTGCCTGGTCTGTTTTAAGGTTGGGTCCGGCTAACTATGGCTACACCTTC. It specifies CAWSVLRLGPANYGYTF.